Each of the 23 T cell receptor beta chains below was sequenced from the same sample in a study of T cells in Graves' hyperthyroidism and ophthalmopathy. The investigators amplified TCR beta CDR3 regions from RNA transcripts. With the HTBI primer set, the TCR CDR3 went through a first round of RT-PCR. Each CDR3 protein gets one entry after TCRdb re-called the multiplex PCR reads with MiXCR. The repertoire holds approximately 370,000 distinct CDR3 sequences, about 18% seen once, with 34% in the top ten. Sequencing input: blood. These receptors were taken from a young woman with Graves' hyperthyroidism that later progressed to Graves' ophthalmopathy.

The table lists this clonotype with many counts. This chain joins TRBV29-1 and TRBJ2-5; 8 nucleotides align to TRBD2. The CDR3 length is 15 residues. Germline trimming cut 3 bases from V and 2 bases from J; bases unmatched to any gene: 8. Germline assignment: CDR1 SQVTM and CDR2 ANQGSEA. CDR3 DNA sequence: TGCAGCGTTGAGTTCGGGGGGGGACGGCAAGAGACCCAGTACTTC. It codes for CSVEFGGGRQETQYF.

This clonotype was counted at least ten times. The chain couples TRBV27 to TRBJ2-7, with D possibly called TRBD1 or TRBD2 (5 bases each). This CDR3 is 13 amino acids long. V was cut by 11 bases and J by 3 bases, with 17 bases left in between. CDR1 and CDR2 from the germline V gene are MNHEY and SMNVEV (reference sequence). CDR3 nucleotide sequence: TGTGCCGGGGGACGTGGGATCGACTACGAGCAGTACTTC. Translated, it gives CAGGRGIDYEQYF.

Many counts were recorded for this clonotype. The chain carries TRBV4-1 and TRBJ2-5; 9 bases are shared with TRBD2. Per the germline V gene, CDR1 is MGHRA and CDR2 is YSYEKL. V was clipped by 6 bases and J by 5 bases; unmatched bases: 16. This CDR3 is built from 17 residues. CDR3 protein: CASRRILAGAPVETQYF. The CDR3 nucleotides read TGCGCCAGCAGGCGCATTTTAGCGGGAGCCCCGGTGGAGACCCAGTACTTC.

This clonotype showed up many times. The chain is built from TRBV7-2 and TRBJ2-7, with D perhaps TRBD2 (6 bases). The CDR3 is 14 residues long. Germline values: CDR1 SGHTA, CDR2 FQGNSA. Trimming removed 2 bases from V and 4 bases from J, with 12 bases in between. The CDR3 region is CASSLLAGWYEQYF. CDR3 in DNA: TGTGCCAGCAGCTTATTGGCGGGGTGGTACGAGCAGTACTTC.

This clonotype was found a few times. The chain couples TRBV28 to TRBJ1-5; weak D call: TRBD1 (6 bases). CDR1 MDHEN and CDR2 SYDVKM come from the germline V gene. The CDR3 is 16 residues long. V dropped 7 bases and J dropped 2 bases, with 18 bases sitting between them. The CDR3 sequence: CASNRGTGPGNQPQHF. The CDR3 DNA reads as TGTGCCAGCAATAGGGGCACAGGGCCTGGCAATCAGCCCCAGCATTTT. The complete variable domain, with remaining parts taken from reference TRBV28 and TRBJ1-5, reads DVKVTQSSRYLVKRTGEKVFLECVQDMDHENMFWYRQDPGLGLRLIYFSYDVKMKEKGDIPEGYSVSREKKERFSLILESASTNQTSMYLCASNRGTGPGNQPQHFGDGTRLSIL.

This clonotype came up a few times. The CDR3 DNA reads TGTGCCAGCAGAGATATTCTAAGACAGCCCACTGAAGCTTTCTTT. This encodes CASRDILRQPTEAFF. V is TRBV14 and J is TRBJ1-1, with D perhaps TRBD1 (5 bases). The CDR3 loop spans 15 amino acids. From germline, CDR1 is SGHDN and CDR2 FVKESK. Trimming shortened V by 6 bases and J by 4 bases, and 18 bases separated the two germline ends.

This clonotype turned up a few times. This clone may be a read error of a much larger clone one base away. The CDR3 loop is CASRQGESHGHTF. The CDR3 DNA reads as TGTGCCAGCAGGCAGGGGGAAAGTCATGGCCACACCTTC. The chain recombines TRBV2 with TRBJ1-2; TRBD1 agrees at 7 bases. The CDR3 is made up of 13 amino acids. Germline CDR1 and CDR2: SNHLY and FYNNEI.

The rearrangement uses TRBV4-1 and TRBJ2-3; 10 bases map to TRBD2. This CDR3 region has 21 residues. The J segment lost 1 base and the V segment lost 0 bases, leaving 16 bases of the junction unmatched. Germline V lookup: CDR1 MGHRA, CDR2 YSYEKL. CDR3 DNA: TGCGCCAGCAGCCAAGACTCATCGGGACTAGCGAGAGGATACCGCACAGATACGCAGTATTTT. Translated: CASSQDSSGLARGYRTDTQYF.

This clonotype was observed at least ten times. This chain joins TRBV9 and TRBJ2-1; D perhaps matches TRBD1 (6 bases). Trimming pared 1 base from V and 3 bases from J, leaving 14 bases between. CDR1 is SGDLS, CDR2 YYNGEE, per germline. The CDR3 consists of 16 residues. The CDR3 DNA reads as TGTGCCAGCAGCGTACTTCCAGCGGACAGCTACAATGAGCAGTTCTTC. The encoded protein is CASSVLPADSYNEQFF.

This clonotype showed up many times. This chain uses TRBV10-3 with TRBJ2-3, with 11 bases that match TRBD2. The trim removed 3 bases at V and 4 bases at J, leaving 15 bases unmatched. This CDR3 spans 19 amino acids. Germline CDR1 ENHRY, CDR2 SYGVKD. CDR3 amino acids: CAISERALAGGPYPDTQYF. CDR3 nucleotide sequence: TGTGCCATCAGTGAAAGGGCGTTAGCGGGGGGGCCATATCCAGATACGCAGTATTTT.

Here the CDR3 DNA reads TGCAGTGCTCCTCAGCGGGGGGCTGGAGATACGCAGTATTTT. Encoded protein: CSAPQRGAGDTQYF. J is TRBJ2-3 and V is TRBV20-1; 9 positions agree with TRBD2. The CDR3 contains 14 residues. V was clipped by 5 bases and J by 5 bases; unmatched bases: 8. The germline V gene encodes CDR1 DFQATT and CDR2 SNEGSKA (reference sequence).

The sample holds many counts of this clonotype. The rearrangement uses TRBV27 and TRBJ1-6, with D tentatively TRBD1 (5 bases). The ends were cut back, 5 bases at V and 8 bases at J, with 13 bases in the middle. From germline, CDR1 is MNHEY and CDR2 SMNVEV (reference sequence). The CDR3 covers 14 residues. The CDR3 loop reads CASSLRDRDSPLHF. In nucleotides, the CDR3 is TGTGCCAGCAGTCTCCGGGACCGAGATTCACCCCTCCACTTT.

The chain couples TRBV9 to TRBJ2-7; D uncertain. V was shortened by 6 bases and J by 6 bases, with 16 bases between the two germline ends. The CDR3 runs 13 residues. Germline-derived CDR1 and CDR2 are SGDLS and YYNGEE. The CDR3 protein is CASNLGGEGEQYF. CDR3 DNA sequence: TGTGCCAGCAACTTGGGCGGAGAAGGCGAGCAGTACTTC.

This clonotype was seen a handful of times. The chain has TRBV4-1 and TRBJ1-1, with D hard to call. CDR3 length equals 16 residues. Germline V CDR1 and CDR2: MGHRA, YSYEKL. V lost 0 bases, J lost 1 base, and 12 bases lay in between. In DNA, the CDR3 is TGCGCCAGCAGCCAAGATTTAGGGCACTGGAACACTGAAGCTTTCTTT. It encodes CASSQDLGHWNTEAFF.

The sample holds many counts of this clonotype. The CDR3 reads CSARDSFVAAGPGYTF. The CDR3 DNA sequence: TGCAGTGCTAGAGATTCTTTCGTGGCTGCCGGTCCTGGCTACACCTTC. The J gene is TRBJ1-2, the V gene TRBV20-1, with unresolved D. The V gene lost 0 bases and the J gene lost 7 bases, with 21 bases spanning the gap. Germline CDR1 DFQATT, CDR2 SNEGSKA (reference sequence). The CDR3 length is 16 residues.

This clonotype was recorded many times. This sequence joins TRBV27 and TRBJ2-3; TRBD1 matches at 8 bases. Germline-derived CDR1 and CDR2 are MNHEY and SMNVEV (reference sequence). The CDR3 is made up of 15 amino acids. Trimming took 5 bases from V and 4 from J; bases not matched to a gene: 8. CDR3 protein: CASSGQGAVSDTQYF. DNA for the CDR3: TGTGCCAGCAGTGGGCAGGGGGCGGTTTCAGATACGCAGTATTTT.

Ten or more counts support this clonotype. The chain recombines TRBV3-1 with TRBJ2-5; 8 bases are shared with TRBD2. The CDR3 is 14 amino acids. CDR1 and CDR2 from the germline V gene are LGHDT and YNNKEL (reference sequence). The junction had 3 bases not matched to a gene; V was cut back by 2 bases and J by 4 bases. The CDR3 DNA sequence: TGTGCCAGCAGCCAACCAACTAGCGGAGAGACCCAGTACTTC. Protein: CASSQPTSGETQYF.

The chain uses TRBV6-1 and TRBJ2-2; TRBD1 aligns across 7 bases. This CDR3 has 15 amino acids. Germline CDR1 MNHNS, CDR2 SASEGT. V shed 3 bases and J 5 bases; nucleotides not matched to a gene: 6. The CDR3 loop reads CASSERQGETGELFF. The CDR3 DNA sequence: TGTGCCAGCAGTGAGAGACAGGGTGAAACCGGGGAGCTGTTTTTT.

This clonotype was counted many times. The V and J genes are TRBV19 and TRBJ2-5; 10 nucleotides line up with TRBD2. CDR3 length: 16 amino acids. Germline CDR1 is LNHDA and CDR2 is SQIVND (reference sequence). V trimming: 3 bases; J trimming: 5 bases; junction bases outside the gene matches: 9. CDR3: CASSIGSGRPWETQYF. For the CDR3, the DNA is TGTGCCAGTAGTATCGGTAGCGGGAGGCCGTGGGAGACCCAGTACTTC.

V usage is TRBV28 and J usage is TRBJ2-1, with D perhaps matching TRBD2 (6 bases). V lost 5 bases to trimming and J lost 2 bases, with 16 bases between them. Germline assignment: CDR1 MDHEN and CDR2 SYDVKM. The CDR3 extends over 16 amino acids. The chain's CDR3 is CASSQRGYLPYNEQFF. DNA for the CDR3: TGTGCCAGCAGTCAACGGGGGTACCTCCCCTACAATGAGCAGTTCTTC.

This clonotype was counted only a few times. V is TRBV28 and J is TRBJ1-5; D is ambiguous. Deletions cut 6 bases from V and 5 bases from J, with 11 bases between. The CDR3 totals 13 residues. From germline, CDR1 is MDHEN and CDR2 SYDVKM. The CDR3 region is CASRSSRYQPQHF. CDR3 bases: TGTGCCAGCAGGTCATCAAGATATCAGCCCCAGCATTTT.

The chain links TRBV4-1 to TRBJ1-1, with 7 bases lining up with TRBD1. The J segment lost 0 bases and the V segment lost 4 bases, leaving 11 bases of the junction unmatched. Per germline, CDR1 MGHRA and CDR2 YSYEKL. The CDR3 is made up of 17 amino acids. The CDR3 DNA sequence: TGCGCCAGCAGCCCTCACTCGACAGGGTCGATGAACACTGAAGCTTTCTTT. This codes for CASSPHSTGSMNTEAFF.

This clonotype was counted at least ten times. The V gene is TRBV3-1, the J gene TRBJ2-7; D remains unclear. Germline values: CDR1 LGHDT, CDR2 YNNKEL (reference sequence). Trimming removed 4 bases from V and 6 bases from J, with 10 bases in between. This CDR3 has 12 amino acids. In DNA form, the CDR3 reads TGTGCCAGCAGCCGCAACTATCGCGAGCAGTACTTC. This translates into CASSRNYREQYF.